The entry below gives a single T cell receptor beta chain sequence along with its context. CDR1 is SNHLY, CDR2 FYNNEI, per germline. The CDR3 is made up of 15 amino acids. Trimming stripped 4 bases from V and 2 bases from J, with 11 bases between. This entry comes from a study of blood T cell repertoires in COVID-19. In the original processing: Reference gene primer amplification yielded estimated nucleated cell counts. The table came from immunoSEQ multiplex PCR; TCRdb's copy has only in-frame clones and leaves some out. The DNA gave D and trimming, while V, J and clone size come from that table. The table has roughly 70,000 clones, 80% to 90% seen once; the top ten hold more than 6.5%.

Sequenced sample: peripheral blood. This clonotype originated in a woman aged 80 or over with active COVID-19. The gene calls are TRBV2 and TRBJ1-4, with D perhaps TRBD1 (6 bases). The CDR3: CASSAQGTTNEKLFF. CDR3 sequence (DNA): TGTGCCAGCAGTGCCCAGGGGACCACTAATGAAAAACTGTTTTTT.